These 20 T cell receptor beta chains share one sample of origin, sequenced in a study of tumor-infiltrating lymphocytes in localized non-small cell lung cancer. Clones were sequenced by immunoSEQ multiplex PCR, and TCRdb holds only the in-frame ones, with some missing. Found here are roughly 25,000 clones, nearly 70% of them singletons; the top ten hold over 12%. The sample consisted of lung tumor tissue. These receptors all stem from a human donor with non-small cell lung cancer.

This chain links TRBV7-8 with TRBJ1-4; 9 bases align to TRBD1. CDR1 is SGHVS and CDR2 is FQNEAQ in the germline V gene. Unmatched junction bases numbered 8, after V lost 5 bases and J lost 4 bases. The CDR3 has 16 amino acids. Here the CDR3 reads CASSRPQGAVNEKLFF. In nucleotides, the CDR3 is TGTGCCAGCAGCCGCCCACAGGGGGCGGTTAATGAAAAACTGTTTTTT. Full variable domain (missing parts from reference TRBV7-8 and TRBJ1-4): GAGVSQSPRYKVAKRGQDVALRCDPISGHVSLFWYQQALGQGPEFLTYFQNEAQLDKSGLPSDRFFAERPEGSVSTLKIQRTQQEDSAVYLCASSRPQGAVNEKLFFGSGTQLSVL.

The V and J genes are TRBV5-6 and TRBJ2-1; TRBD1 is a possible D gene (6 bases). Germline V CDR1 and CDR2: SGHDT, YYEEEE. The CDR3 is 15 residues long. The V and J ends lost 4 bases and 2 bases respectively, with 13 bases between them. CDR3 in DNA: TGTGCCAGCAGCCCGAGGACAGCGGCCTACAATGAGCAGTTCTTC. Translated: CASSPRTAAYNEQFF.

This clone showed up just a few times. V gene TRBV5-1 combines with J gene TRBJ2-3; possible D gene TRBD2, 6 bases. The V gene lost 0 bases and the J gene lost 0 bases, with 11 bases spanning the gap. The V gene's germline CDR1 is SGHRS and CDR2 YFSETQ. The CDR3 length is 16 residues. The CDR3 protein is CASSLGGTHSTDTQYF. The CDR3 DNA reads as TGCGCCAGCAGCTTGGGAGGGACTCATAGCACAGATACGCAGTATTTT.

CDR3 sequence (DNA): TGTGCCAGCAGCCCGTCCGGGGTCTTGGACACCATATATTTT. Its translation: CASSPSGVLDTIYF. The rearrangement links TRBV9 to TRBJ1-3; D is unclear. The CDR3 sequence is 14 residues long. Deletions cut 4 bases from V and 8 bases from J, with 16 bases between. CDR1 and CDR2 from the germline V gene are SGDLS and YYNGEE. Together with reference TRBV9 and TRBJ1-3, the CDR3 gives the full variable domain: DSGVTQTPKHLITATGQRVTLRCSPRSGDLSVYWYQQSLDQGLQFLIQYYNGEERAKGNILERFSAQQFPDLHSELNLSSLELGDSALYFCASSPSGVLDTIYFGEGSWLTVV.

The rearrangement uses TRBV5-4 and TRBJ1-4; a possible D gene is TRBD1 (5 bases). The V gene lost 0 bases and the J gene lost 7 bases, with 10 bases spanning the gap. Per the germline V gene, CDR1 is SGHNT and CDR2 is YYREEE (reference sequence). The length of the CDR3 is 14 residues. For the CDR3, the DNA is TGTGCCAGCAGCTTGGGGACATTGGGTGAAAAACTGTTTTTT. Translated: CASSLGTLGEKLFF.

V is TRBV28 and J is TRBJ2-7; 7 bases agree with TRBD2. Per the germline V gene, CDR1 is MDHEN and CDR2 is SYDVKM. This CDR3 comprises 11 residues. V lost 6 bases to trimming and J lost 7 bases; unmatched junction nucleotides: 3. DNA for the CDR3: TGTGCCAGCAGGGCGGGGGTAGAGCAGTACTTC. This gives the protein CASRAGVEQYF. The full variable domain, completed using reference TRBV28 and TRBJ2-7, is DVKVTQSSRYLVKRTGEKVFLECVQDMDHENMFWYRQDPGLGLRLIYFSYDVKMKEKGDIPEGYSVSREKKERFSLILESASTNQTSMYLCASRAGVEQYFGPGTRLTVT.

By its share, this clone is medium-sized. The V call is TRBV5-1, the J call TRBJ1-5; D might be TRBD1 (5 bases). The CDR3 has 15 amino acids. Per the germline V gene, CDR1 is SGHRS and CDR2 is YFSETQ. V was pared by 1 base and J by 6 bases, with 14 bases between. This CDR3 is CASSLWGDLGQPQHF. DNA of the CDR3: TGCGCCAGCAGCTTGTGGGGGGATTTGGGTCAGCCCCAGCATTTT.

The V call is TRBV9, the J call TRBJ2-6; 7 bases fit TRBD1. Losses at the gene ends were 2 bases for V and 2 bases for J; bases not matched to a gene: 1. The CDR3 covers 15 residues. The germline gives CDR1 SGDLS, CDR2 YYNGEE. CDR3 amino acids: CASSVTGTGANVLTF. The CDR3 coding sequence is TGTGCCAGCAGCGTGACAGGGACTGGGGCCAACGTCCTGACTTTC.

This chain connects TRBV4-3 to TRBJ2-7; D is uncertain. The CDR3 length is 11 residues. Trimming shortened V by 1 base and J by 5 bases, and 3 bases separated the two germline ends. Germline CDR1 is LGHNA and CDR2 is YSLEER. CDR3 DNA sequence: TGCGCCAGCAGCCAAGGAAACGAGCAGTACTTC. Its protein is CASSQGNEQYF.

The V call is TRBV7-2, the J call TRBJ2-5; possibly TRBD2 for D (5 bases). Germline V gene lookup returns CDR1 SGHTA and CDR2 FQGNSA. This CDR3 spans 13 amino acids. V lost 5 bases, J lost 4 bases, and 11 bases lay in between. The CDR3 DNA follows: TGTGCCAGCAGCACCGGGGTAAGAGAGACCCAGTACTTC. The encoded protein is CASSTGVRETQYF.

The chain couples TRBV6-4 to TRBJ1-2; TRBD1 matches 8 bases. Per the germline V gene, CDR1 is MRHNA and CDR2 is SNTAGT. V lost 3 bases, J lost 2 bases, and 5 bases stayed unmatched. The CDR3 length is 15 residues. The CDR3 region has the DNA TGTGCCAGCAGTGAAGGGGCAGGGGGCAACTATGGCTACACCTTC. Protein product: CASSEGAGGNYGYTF.

This clone was found a few times. The chain joins TRBV19 to TRBJ1-1; D gene unclear. Germline lookup yields CDR1 LNHDA and CDR2 SQIVND (reference sequence). Trimming removed 5 bases at V and 4 bases at J, with 8 bases between. This CDR3 spans 12 amino acids. CDR3 loop: CASSGRVTEAFF. CDR3 coding DNA: TGTGCCAGTAGTGGGAGGGTCACTGAAGCTTTCTTT.

This clone was counted between two and nine times. CDR3 DNA: TGTGCCAGCAGTGAACCCCCCGGGACAGGGAACTATGGCTACACCTTC. Encoded protein: CASSEPPGTGNYGYTF. V and J are TRBV2 and TRBJ1-2, with 9 bases lining up with TRBD1. CDR3 size: 16 residues. J was trimmed by 2 bases and V by 2 bases; bases with no gene match: 6. From germline, CDR1 is SNHLY and CDR2 FYNNEI.

V usage is TRBV9 and J usage is TRBJ1-1; no clear D. The CDR3 spans 13 residues. Trimming shortened V by 0 bases and J by 6 bases, and 9 bases separated the two germline ends. Germline CDR1 reads SGDLS; CDR2 reads YYNGEE. The CDR3 bases are TGTGCCAGCAGCGTAGAACTGGTATCTGAAGCTTTCTTT. It specifies CASSVELVSEAFF.

This chain joins TRBV5-5 and TRBJ2-7; tentatively, D is TRBD1 (6 bases). Trimming took off 3 bases at V and 4 bases at J, with 20 bases between the two ends. Germline V gene data show CDR1 as SGHKS and CDR2 as YYEKEE (reference sequence). This CDR3 has 16 residues. The CDR3: CASSSEQGTIGYEQYF. CDR3 nucleotides: TGTGCCAGCAGCTCGGAACAGGGTACAATTGGGTACGAGCAGTACTTC.

This sequence joins TRBV6-5 and TRBJ1-1; a possible D gene is TRBD1 (5 bases). The CDR3 is 14 amino acids. Trimming took 6 bases from V and 3 from J, leaving 14 bases between them. CDR1 MNHEY and CDR2 SVGAGI come from the germline V gene. The CDR3 reads CASSLKRGYTEAFF. The CDR3 DNA reads TGTGCCAGCAGCCTTAAAAGGGGCTACACTGAAGCTTTCTTT.

V is TRBV7-2 and J is TRBJ2-5; 10 bases are shared with TRBD2. This CDR3 has 14 residues. V shed 10 bases and J 2 bases; nucleotides not matched to a gene: 7. Germline CDR1 SGHTA, CDR2 FQGNSA. CDR3 region: CATKRTSGQETQYF. The CDR3 DNA follows: TGTGCCACCAAGCGGACTAGCGGACAAGAGACCCAGTACTTC.

The chain uses TRBV18 and TRBJ1-1, with D unclear. The CDR3 runs 13 residues. The V gene lost 2 bases and the J gene lost 0 bases, with 4 bases spanning the gap. Germline-derived CDR1 and CDR2 are KGHSH and LQKENI. The CDR3 DNA reads as TGTGCCAGCTCACCATCCCTGAACACTGAAGCTTTCTTT. Protein sequence: CASSPSLNTEAFF.

This sequence joins TRBV27 and TRBJ2-1; D is perhaps TRBD2 (6 bases). The CDR3 is 16 residues long. Deletions cut 5 bases from V and 4 bases from J, with 18 bases between. Germline CDR1 MNHEY, CDR2 SMNVEV (reference sequence). The CDR3 DNA reads as TGTGCCAGCAGTGCCCCCCCGGGGAGGAGGTACAATGAGCAGTTCTTC. Protein product: CASSAPPGRRYNEQFF.

The V gene is TRBV7-2, the J gene TRBJ1-5, with TRBD1 as a possible D gene (5 bases). The V gene lost 1 base and the J gene lost 3 bases, with 10 bases spanning the gap. Germline CDR1 and CDR2: SGHTA and FQGNSA. The CDR3 runs 15 residues. CDR3 protein: CASSLEAGLNQPQHF. CDR3 DNA: TGTGCCAGCAGCTTAGAAGCAGGGCTCAATCAGCCCCAGCATTTT.